The next 8 T cell receptor beta chains were all read from a single sample in a study of CD8 T cells in ankylosing spondylitis. From the 5' RACE reads, TCRdb called clonotypes with MiXCR, one entry per CDR3 protein. The repertoire holds about 190,000 distinct CDR3 sequences, with 10% to 15% as singletons. Sample: blood, either unsorted or a sorted T cell fraction (not recorded which). Receptors were obtained from a female donor with ankylosing spondylitis or in good health (not recorded which).

The rearrangement joins TRBV4-3 to TRBJ2-5; the D gene is possibly TRBD1 (6 bases). The CDR3 totals 13 residues. V gave up 6 bases and J gave up 9 bases, with 17 bases separating them. In germline, CDR1 is LGHNA, CDR2 YSLEER. In nucleotides, the CDR3 is TGCGCCAGCAGTCCGGCCGGGACATCGGCCCAGTACTTC. It yields the protein CASSPAGTSAQYF.

This clonotype was counted many times. Mismatch with germline at one junction end may stem from a read error. The J gene is TRBJ1-6, the V gene TRBV7-7; D unresolved. Germline V gene lookup returns CDR1 SSHAT and CDR2 FNYEAQ (reference sequence). The CDR3 is 13 amino acids. The CDR3 reads CASSSHANSPLHF. Here the CDR3 DNA reads TGTGCTAGCAGCTCGCACGCTAATTCACCCCTCCACTTT. Supplemented by reference TRBV7-7 and TRBJ1-6, the full variable domain reads GAGVSQSPRYKVTKRGQDVTLRCDPISSHATLYWYQQALGQGPEFLTYFNYEAQPDKSGLPSDRFSAERPEGSISTLTIQRTEQRDSAMYRCASSSHANSPLHFGNGTRLTVT.

This clonotype was counted ten times or more. The genes are TRBV12-3 or TRBV12-4 and TRBJ1-5; TRBD1 is a possible D gene (5 bases). V was trimmed by 5 bases and J by 4 bases, leaving 15 bases between them. The CDR3 is 15 amino acids. The CDR3 coding sequence is TGTGCCAGCAGTGCCCTAGGACGGACAAATCAGCCCCAGCATTTT. Its protein is CASSALGRTNQPQHF.

In regard to this clonotype: With a much larger clone just one base away, this may be a read error. The rearrangement links TRBV15 to TRBJ1-5, with a possible D match to TRBD1 (5 bases). From germline, CDR1 is LNHNV and CDR2 YYDKDF (reference sequence). The CDR3 has 13 amino acids. CDR3 coding DNA: TGTGCCGCCAGCCTCGGGGGGAATCAGCCCCAGCATTTT. Its translation: CAASLGGNQPQHF.

This clonotype was observed at least ten times. The chain has TRBV6-1 and TRBJ1-3; a weak D match, TRBD1 (5 bases). Trimming pared 8 bases from V and 10 bases from J, leaving 21 bases between. The CDR3 has 14 residues. In germline, CDR1 is MNHNS, CDR2 SASEGT. CDR3 bases: TGTGCCAGCCTAGGGACCATTTGGGGGGGGACCATATATTTT. It specifies CASLGTIWGGTIYF.

This clonotype was seen more than once but under ten times. The V and J genes are TRBV5-6 and TRBJ2-1; D tentatively fits TRBD1 or TRBD2 (5 bases each). The CDR3 covers 14 residues. The V gene's germline CDR1 is SGHDT and CDR2 YYEEEE. Deletions cut 3 bases from V and 6 bases from J, with 13 bases between. The CDR3 reads CASSSGLGGNEQFF. The CDR3 nucleotides are TGTGCCAGCAGCTCGGGGCTAGGAGGCAATGAGCAGTTCTTC.

The genes are TRBV7-2 and TRBJ1-4; 7 positions agree with TRBD1. J lost 3 bases, V lost 5 bases, and 6 bases had no gene match. The CDR3 consists of 15 residues. In germline, CDR1 is SGHTA, CDR2 FQGNSA. Here the CDR3 DNA reads TGTGCCAGCAGCCAGGGGGGGGGGGCTAATGAAAAACTGTTTTTT. This gives the protein CASSQGGGANEKLFF. The variable domain in full, completed from reference TRBV7-2 and TRBJ1-4, reads GAGVSQSPSNKVTEKGKDVELRCDPISGHTALYWYRQSLGQGLEFLIYFQGNSAPDKSGLPSDRFSAERTGGSVSTLTIQRTQQEDSAVYLCASSQGGGANEKLFFGSGTQLSVL.

Ten or more counts support this clonotype. The chain combines TRBV5-1 with TRBJ2-1; D possibly corresponds to TRBD2 (6 bases). Trimming removed 0 bases at V and 7 bases at J, with 14 bases between. CDR3 length: 15 residues. The germline V gene encodes CDR1 SGHRS and CDR2 YFSETQ. The CDR3 loop reads CASSLGHGGVNEQFF. The DNA of the CDR3 is TGCGCCAGCAGCTTGGGACATGGAGGGGTTAATGAGCAGTTCTTC.